Following are 11 T cell receptor beta chains from one sample sequenced in a study of blood T cell repertoires in COVID-19 (TCRdb year 2020). The library came from the immunoSEQ multiplex PCR assay. The clones in this table, taken by TCRdb from immuneACCESS, are in-frame only. Not every clone is retained; where verified, under half of the shortfall comes from an unresolved V gene, and the cause of the rest is unknown. For this sample the table gives hundreds of thousands of clones, of which more than 85% were detected only once. The ten most abundant clones make up roughly 4% of the sample. Sequencing used PBMCs or T cells enriched from blood (not recorded which). Every receptor here comes from a woman aged 25 to 39 who had recovered from COVID-19.

The rearrangement uses TRBV13 and TRBJ1-1, with D possibly matching TRBD1 (5 bases). The germline gives CDR1 PRHDT, CDR2 FYEKMQ (reference sequence). CDR3 length: 12 residues. Trimming stripped 7 bases from V and 7 bases from J, with 13 bases between. The CDR3 nucleotides read TGTGCCAGCACCCCGTGGGGCGGTGAAGCTTTCTTT. As protein: CASTPWGGEAFF.

The chain couples TRBV7-2 to TRBJ2-3; TRBD1 matches at 9 bases. This CDR3 contains 15 residues. Germline lookup yields CDR1 SGHTA and CDR2 FQGNSA. Unmatched junction bases numbered 8, after V lost 4 bases and J lost 6 bases. CDR3: CASSSGTGPWDTQYF. The DNA of the CDR3 is TGTGCCAGCAGCTCCGGGACAGGGCCGTGGGATACGCAGTATTTT.

The rearrangement joins TRBV27 to TRBJ1-1, with TRBD1 matching 8 bases. V was clipped by 0 bases and J by 0 bases; unmatched bases: 6. Germline CDR1 reads MNHEY; CDR2 reads SMNVEV (reference sequence). The CDR3 is 17 amino acids. DNA for the CDR3: TGTGCCAGCAGTTTATCGTTGGACAGGGTGATGAACACTGAAGCTTTCTTT. It yields the protein CASSLSLDRVMNTEAFF.

The gene calls are TRBV7-2 and TRBJ2-3; the match to TRBD2 covers 8 bases. The CDR3 is made up of 14 amino acids. CDR1 and CDR2 (germline): SGHTA, FQGNSA. The junction had 11 bases not matched to a gene; V was cut back by 11 bases and J by 4 bases. The CDR3 spells CAVEGLGAPDTQYF. For the CDR3, the DNA is TGTGCCGTCGAGGGACTAGGGGCCCCAGATACGCAGTATTTT.

This chain uses TRBV4-2 with TRBJ2-5; tentatively, D is TRBD2 (5 bases). Germline V gene data show CDR1 as LGHNA and CDR2 as YNFKEQ. Trimming stripped 1 base from V and 4 bases from J, with 7 bases between. The CDR3 length is 13 residues. The CDR3 sequence is CASSQGEGETQYF. In DNA, the CDR3 is TGTGCCAGCAGCCAAGGCGAGGGAGAGACCCAGTACTTC.

This chain uses TRBV28 with TRBJ1-2; 7 bases match TRBD1. Germline V gene data show CDR1 as MDHEN and CDR2 as SYDVKM. V trimming: 5 bases; J trimming: 2 bases; junction bases outside the gene matches: 2. CDR3 length: 13 amino acids. The CDR3: CASSRDRNYGYTF. The DNA for the CDR3 is TGTGCCAGCAGTCGGGACAGAAACTATGGCTACACCTTC.

V usage is TRBV2 and J usage is TRBJ1-2; tentatively, D is TRBD1 (6 bases). Deletions cut 1 base from V and 4 bases from J, with 13 bases between. CDR1 and CDR2 (germline): SNHLY, FYNNEI. This CDR3 comprises 15 residues. This CDR3 reads CASSEVGQLVYGYTF. The CDR3 DNA sequence: TGTGCCAGCAGTGAAGTGGGACAATTAGTCTATGGCTACACCTTC.

The rearrangement links TRBV2 to TRBJ1-6; 10 bases agree with TRBD1. The V gene end was trimmed by 8 bases and the J gene end by 6 bases; junction bases not matched to a gene: 7. Germline CDR1 SNHLY, CDR2 FYNNEI. The CDR3 has 15 residues. The CDR3 sequence: CASQSGTGVNSPLHF. The DNA for the CDR3 is TGTGCCAGCCAAAGCGGGACAGGGGTTAATTCACCCCTCCACTTT. The full variable domain, with the rest looked up from reference TRBV2 and TRBJ1-6, is EPEVTQTPSHQVTQMGQEVILRCVPISNHLYFYWYRQILGQKVEFLVSFYNNEISEKSEIFDDQFSVERPDGSNFTLKIRSTKLEDSAMYFCASQSGTGVNSPLHFGNGTRLTVT.

Written as DNA, the CDR3 is TGTGCCAGCAGCACACCTTTGGCGGGAGGGCCGGAGGAGACCCAGTACTTC. It encodes CASSTPLAGGPEETQYF. The chain recombines TRBV7-6 with TRBJ2-5; TRBD2 matches 9 bases. V lost 5 bases, J lost 5 bases, and 15 bases stayed unmatched. Germline values: CDR1 SGHVS, CDR2 FNYEAQ. CDR3 length: 17 amino acids. The variable domain in full, completed from reference TRBV7-6 and TRBJ2-5, reads GAGVSQSPRYKVTKRGQDVALRCDPISGHVSLYWYRQALGQGPEFLTYFNYEAQQDKSGLPNDRFSAERPEGSISTLTIQRTEQRDSAMYRCASSTPLAGGPEETQYFGPGTRLLVL.

The chain combines TRBV30 with TRBJ2-2; the match to TRBD2 covers 7 bases. The germline V gene has CDR1 GTSNPN and CDR2 SVGIG (reference sequence). J lost 2 bases, V lost 6 bases, and 18 bases had no gene match. The CDR3 totals 18 residues. CDR3 sequence: CACQRRGYLGINTGELFF. CDR3 nucleotides: TGTGCCTGCCAAAGGCGGGGGTACCTCGGAATTAACACCGGGGAGCTGTTTTTT.

J is TRBJ1-1 and V is TRBV3-1 (or the pseudogene TRBV3-2), with 7 bases matching TRBD1. The germline V gene has CDR1 LGHDT and CDR2 YNNKEL (reference sequence). The CDR3 consists of 13 residues. V lost 4 bases and J lost 6; bases outside the gene matches: 5. The CDR3 DNA sequence: TGTGCCAGCAGCCGACTTGGACAGGCTGAAGCTTTCTTT. This codes for CASSRLGQAEAFF.